This TCR beta chain was observed in a study of beta chain features in type 1 diabetes (dated by TCRdb to 2017 to 2018). For context, the study as a whole: Mean age, gender distribution, total cell number and subset yield did not differ between patients and healthy donors. In the study, recently diagnosed type 1 diabetes patients and matched healthy donors were compared on the TCRB repertoires of their sorted circulating CD4+ T cell subsets. Regulatory and stem cell-like memory subsets were isolated from only 8 patients and 8 healthy donors, whereas naive and central memory subsets came from all 30 or so donors. A total of around 110,000,000 sorted cells were examined across all samples, and a strong correlation was observed between cell number per subset and RNA yield.

A single peripheral blood draw of about 120 mL on average was collected from each donor into heparinised tubes. Using a panel that included CD45RO, CCR7, CD25, CD127, CD95 and CD27, naive, central memory, regulatory and stem cell-like memory CD4+ T cells were sorted on a BD FACSAria II. A purity above 98% was achieved for all sorted populations. PBMCs were isolated right away by Lymphoprep density gradient centrifugation and were stained directly, without culture. Samples were stained and sorted in pairs, with one healthy donor and one patient per experiment, so that batch effects were minimized. Comment on this clone: This receptor's antigen is unknown. Since a much larger clone is just one base distant, this may be a read error. The sample has other DNA sequences that encode this CDR3 too.

The entire isolated RNA was reverse transcribed using the High Capacity cDNA Reverse Transcription Kit, and thus expressed TCRB transcripts were sequenced. Deep immunoSEQ sequencing was performed on naive, central memory and regulatory T cell samples, with an average of around 3.5 million total reads per sample. Sorted cells were lysed in RLT buffer and RNA was extracted with DNase-treated RNeasy Micro or Mini kits, depending on cell number. Each cell subset was processed on its own to prevent cross-contamination, while patient and healthy donor samples were processed together. Using the immunoSEQ multiplex PCR, TCRB sequences were amplified from cDNA into 87-bp fragments spanning the CDR3 region. Sequencing of the amplicons was performed on the Illumina HiSeq platform. Per the original workflow: Synthetic template baselines were used to correct PCR bias computationally, reads within Hamming distance 2 were collapsed together, and singletons that could not be merged were discarded. Reads were aligned against IMGT to assign V, D and J genes, CDR3 length and insertions or deletions at six rearrangement sites. Clonotype counts were normalized to sorted cell number within each subset before computing true diversity and Gini coefficients with the tcR R package. The overlap coefficient, calculated on TCRB nucleotide sequences, was used to measure repertoire sharing. TCRdb re-hosts the immuneACCESS table, in-frame sequences only. Its copies lack some clones; in the studies checked, an unresolved V gene accounts for under half of them, and the cause for the rest is not known. V and J calls and clone size follow that table, whereas D and trimming were derived from the DNA. Here the sample has 300,000 or so clones; roughly 8% occur a single time. Approximately 0.44% of the sample lies in the top ten.

Overall results and qualifications from the work: Shorter templates might have been favored by PCR, but patient and control samples were amplified and corrected together, so both groups would have been affected equally by any skew. Fewer insertions and more nucleotide deletions at VDJ recombination sites were observed in patients with type 1 diabetes, implying thymic rearrangement abnormalities. Because cDNA was sequenced instead of genomic DNA, activated cells with high expression could be over-represented, although the groups did not differ in activation or CD3 levels. Naive, central memory and regulatory TCRB repertoires appeared to be more alike among patients than among healthy donors. Because small numbers of individuals were included in the HLA sub-analyses, any influence of HLA type on TCRB rearrangement was left unresolved. In all four CD4+ subsets, TCRB CDR3 length was moderately but significantly shorter in type 1 diabetes patients.

The receptor was derived from a woman aged 18-29 years in good health. Sequenced material: central memory CD4+ T cells from blood.

The DNA sequence is given as TGTGCCAGCAGCTCTCACTACGAGCAGTACTTC. This codes for CASSSHYEQYF. The chain is encoded by TRBV7-9 joined to TRBJ2-7, with no D gene named confidently. The CDR3 contains 11 residues, cysteine and phenylalanine counted. The read is trimmed to its CDR3 DNA, 33 bases read in frame from base 1. V lost 4 bases and J lost 3 bases; the stretch between them is 4 bases long. The germline V gene (reference sequence) yields SEHNR for CDR1 and FQNEAQ for CDR2. With the portions outside the CDR3 filled from the reference TRBV7-9 and TRBJ2-7 genes, the complete variable region becomes DTGVSQNPRHKITKRGQNVTFRCDPISEHNRLYWYRQTLGQGPEFLTYFQNEAQLEKSRLLSDRFSAERPKGSFSTLEIQRTEQGDSAMYLCASSSHYEQYFGPGTRLTVT.